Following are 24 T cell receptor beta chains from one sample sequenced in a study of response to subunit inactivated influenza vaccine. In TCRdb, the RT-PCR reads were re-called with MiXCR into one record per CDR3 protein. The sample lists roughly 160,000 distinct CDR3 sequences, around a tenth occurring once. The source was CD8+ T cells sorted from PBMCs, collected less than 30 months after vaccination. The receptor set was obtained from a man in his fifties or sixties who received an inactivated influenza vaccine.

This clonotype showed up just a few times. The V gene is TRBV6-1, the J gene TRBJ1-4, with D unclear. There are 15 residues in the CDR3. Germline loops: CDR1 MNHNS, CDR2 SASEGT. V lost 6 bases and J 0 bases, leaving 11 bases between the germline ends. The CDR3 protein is CASRSRSATNEKLFF. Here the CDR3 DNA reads TGTGCCAGCAGGTCCCGGTCTGCAACTAATGAAAAACTGTTTTTT.

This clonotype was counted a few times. The CDR3 sequence: CASSSINSYNEQFF. For the CDR3, the DNA is TGTGCCAGCAGCTCAATTAATTCGTACAATGAGCAGTTCTTC. The rearrangement uses TRBV7-8 and TRBJ2-1, with D unresolved. The V end lost 4 bases, the J end lost 4 bases, and 11 bases lay between the germline ends. This CDR3 is built from 14 residues. Germline values: CDR1 SGHVS, CDR2 FQNEAQ.

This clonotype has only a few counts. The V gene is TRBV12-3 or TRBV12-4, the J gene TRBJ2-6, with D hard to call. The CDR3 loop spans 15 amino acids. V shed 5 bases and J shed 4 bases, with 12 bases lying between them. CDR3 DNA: TGTGCCAGCAGTAATATTATGCCAGGGGCCAACGTCCTGACTTTC. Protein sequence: CASSNIMPGANVLTF.

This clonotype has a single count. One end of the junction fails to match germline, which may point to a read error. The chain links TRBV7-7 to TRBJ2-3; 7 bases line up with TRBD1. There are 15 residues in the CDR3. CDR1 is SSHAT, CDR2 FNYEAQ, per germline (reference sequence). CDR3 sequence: CASSLTGASTDTQYF. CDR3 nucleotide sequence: TGTGCTAGCAGCCTTACAGGGGCTAGCACAGATACGCAGTATTTT.

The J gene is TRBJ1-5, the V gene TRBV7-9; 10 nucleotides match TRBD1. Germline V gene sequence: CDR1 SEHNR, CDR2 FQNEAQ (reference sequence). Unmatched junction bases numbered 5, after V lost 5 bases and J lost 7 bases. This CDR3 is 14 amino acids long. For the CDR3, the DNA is TGTGCCAGCAGCCGGACAGGGGGAATGCAGCCCCAGCATTTT. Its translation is CASSRTGGMQPQHF.

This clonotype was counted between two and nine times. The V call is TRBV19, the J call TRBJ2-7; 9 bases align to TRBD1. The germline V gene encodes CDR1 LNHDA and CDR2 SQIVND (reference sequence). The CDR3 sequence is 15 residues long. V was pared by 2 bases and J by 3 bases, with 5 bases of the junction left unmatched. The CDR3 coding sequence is TGTGCCAGTAGTATATGGGGACAGGGAAGCTACGAGCAGTACTTC. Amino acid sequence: CASSIWGQGSYEQYF.

As DNA, the CDR3 is TGTGCCATCAGTGGCGGGTACGGCTACACCTTC. Its protein product is CAISGGYGYTF. The chain recombines TRBV10-3 with TRBJ1-2, with D uncertain. The CDR3 covers 11 residues. The germline V and J ends were trimmed by 4 bases and 8 bases, with 8 bases remaining between them. Germline CDR1 reads ENHRY; CDR2 reads SYGVKD.

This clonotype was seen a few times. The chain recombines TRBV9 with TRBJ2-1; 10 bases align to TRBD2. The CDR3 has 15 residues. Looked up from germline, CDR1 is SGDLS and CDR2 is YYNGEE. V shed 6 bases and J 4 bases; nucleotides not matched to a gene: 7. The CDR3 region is CASNQAGGPYNEQFF. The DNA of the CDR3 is TGTGCCAGCAATCAAGCGGGAGGGCCTTACAATGAGCAGTTCTTC.

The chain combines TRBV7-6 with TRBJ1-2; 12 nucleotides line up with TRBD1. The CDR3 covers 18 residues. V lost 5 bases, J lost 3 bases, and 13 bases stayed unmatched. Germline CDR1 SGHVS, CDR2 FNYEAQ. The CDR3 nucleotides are TGTGCCAGCAGCCCACGGGACAGGGGGCGCGAGGAAGACTATGGCTACACCTTC. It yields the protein CASSPRDRGREEDYGYTF.

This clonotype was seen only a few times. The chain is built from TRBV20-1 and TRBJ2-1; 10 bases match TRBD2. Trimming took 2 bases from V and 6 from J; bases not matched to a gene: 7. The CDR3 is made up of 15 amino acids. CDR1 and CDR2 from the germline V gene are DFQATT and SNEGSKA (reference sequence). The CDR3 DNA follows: TGCAGTGCTAGATCCTGGACTAGCGGCCTCAATGAGCAGTTCTTC. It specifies CSARSWTSGLNEQFF.

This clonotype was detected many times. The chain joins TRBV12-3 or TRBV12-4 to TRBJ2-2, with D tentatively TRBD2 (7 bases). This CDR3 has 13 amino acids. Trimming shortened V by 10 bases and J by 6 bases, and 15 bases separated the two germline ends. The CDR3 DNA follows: TGTGCCACTTGCCGGGGGGCCTCCGGGGAGCTGTTTTTT. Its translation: CATCRGASGELFF.

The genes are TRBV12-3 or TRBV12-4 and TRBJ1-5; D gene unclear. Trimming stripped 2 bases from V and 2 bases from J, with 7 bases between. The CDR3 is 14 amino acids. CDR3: CASSLFGGNQPQHF. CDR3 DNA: TGTGCCAGCAGTTTATTTGGTGGCAATCAGCCCCAGCATTTT.

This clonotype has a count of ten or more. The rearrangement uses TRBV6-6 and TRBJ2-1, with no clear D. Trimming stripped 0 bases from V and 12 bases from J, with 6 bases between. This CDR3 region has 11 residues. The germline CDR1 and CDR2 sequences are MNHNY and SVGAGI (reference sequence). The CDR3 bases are TGTGCCAGCAGTTACTCAGGACGGCAGTTCTTC. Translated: CASSYSGRQFF.

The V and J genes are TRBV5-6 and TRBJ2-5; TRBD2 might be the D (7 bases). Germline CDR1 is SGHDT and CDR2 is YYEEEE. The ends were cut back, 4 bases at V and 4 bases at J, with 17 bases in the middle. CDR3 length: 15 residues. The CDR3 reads CASSRLAEGGETQYF. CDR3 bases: TGTGCCAGCAGCAGGCTAGCGGAGGGGGGAGAGACCCAGTACTTC.

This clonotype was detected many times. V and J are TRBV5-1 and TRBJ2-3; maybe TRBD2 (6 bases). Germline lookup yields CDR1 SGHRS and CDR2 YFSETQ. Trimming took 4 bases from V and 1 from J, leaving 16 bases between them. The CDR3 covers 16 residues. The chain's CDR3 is CASSQGTSSRTDTQYF. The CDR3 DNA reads TGCGCCAGCAGCCAAGGGACTTCTTCCCGCACAGATACGCAGTATTTT.

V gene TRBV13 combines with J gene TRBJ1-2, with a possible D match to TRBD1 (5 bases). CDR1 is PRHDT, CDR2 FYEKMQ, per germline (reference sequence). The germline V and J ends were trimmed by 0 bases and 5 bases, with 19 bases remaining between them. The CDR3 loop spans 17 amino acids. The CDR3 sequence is CASSLGRSRAGEYGYTF. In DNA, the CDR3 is TGTGCCAGCAGCTTAGGCCGCTCCCGAGCGGGGGAATATGGCTACACCTTC.

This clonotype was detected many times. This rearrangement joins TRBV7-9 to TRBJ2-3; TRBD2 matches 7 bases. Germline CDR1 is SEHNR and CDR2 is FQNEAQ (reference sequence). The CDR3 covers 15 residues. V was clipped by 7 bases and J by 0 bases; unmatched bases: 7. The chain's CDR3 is CASIGTTYSTDTQYF. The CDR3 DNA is TGTGCCAGCATCGGGACTACCTATAGCACAGATACGCAGTATTTT.

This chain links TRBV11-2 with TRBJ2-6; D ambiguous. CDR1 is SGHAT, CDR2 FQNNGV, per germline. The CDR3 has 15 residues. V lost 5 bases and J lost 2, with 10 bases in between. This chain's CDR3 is CASSHHEPGANVLTF. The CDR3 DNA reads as TGTGCCAGCAGCCACCATGAGCCTGGGGCCAACGTCCTGACTTTC.

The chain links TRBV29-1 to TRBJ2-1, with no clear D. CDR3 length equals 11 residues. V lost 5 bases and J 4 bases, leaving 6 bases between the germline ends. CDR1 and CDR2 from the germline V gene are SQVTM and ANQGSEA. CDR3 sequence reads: CSVPRYNEQFF. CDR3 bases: TGCAGCGTTCCGCGGTACAATGAGCAGTTCTTC.

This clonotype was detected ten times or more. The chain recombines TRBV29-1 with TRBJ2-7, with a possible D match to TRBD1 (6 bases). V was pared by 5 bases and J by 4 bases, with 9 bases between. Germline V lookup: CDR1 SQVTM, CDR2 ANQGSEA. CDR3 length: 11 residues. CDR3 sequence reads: CSVRTVYEQYF. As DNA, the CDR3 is TGCAGCGTTCGGACAGTATACGAGCAGTACTTC.

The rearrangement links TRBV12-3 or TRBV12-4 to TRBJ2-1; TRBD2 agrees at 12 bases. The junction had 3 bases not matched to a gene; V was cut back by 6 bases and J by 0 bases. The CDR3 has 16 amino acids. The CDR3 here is CASRTSGGVSYNEQFF. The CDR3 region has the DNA TGTGCCAGCAGGACTAGCGGGGGAGTCTCCTACAATGAGCAGTTCTTC.

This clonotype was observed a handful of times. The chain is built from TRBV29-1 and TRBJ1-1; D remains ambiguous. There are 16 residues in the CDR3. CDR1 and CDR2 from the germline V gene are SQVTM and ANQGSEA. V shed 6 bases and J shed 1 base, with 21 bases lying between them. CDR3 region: CSVALPLDGSNTEAFF. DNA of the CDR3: TGCAGCGTCGCCCTCCCCCTGGACGGCTCGAACACTGAAGCTTTCTTT.

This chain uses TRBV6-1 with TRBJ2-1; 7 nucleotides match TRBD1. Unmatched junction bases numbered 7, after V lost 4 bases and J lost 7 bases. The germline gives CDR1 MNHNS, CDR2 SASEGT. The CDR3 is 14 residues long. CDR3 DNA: TGTGCCAGCAGTGTAGTGGCGACAGGGAATGAGCAGTTCTTC. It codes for CASSVVATGNEQFF.

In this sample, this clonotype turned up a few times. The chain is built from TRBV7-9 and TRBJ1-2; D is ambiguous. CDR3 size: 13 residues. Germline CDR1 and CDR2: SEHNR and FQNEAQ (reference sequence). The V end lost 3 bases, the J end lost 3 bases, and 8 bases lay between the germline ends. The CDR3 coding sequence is TGTGCCAGCAGCTTGAGTTCATACTATGGCTACACCTTC. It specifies CASSLSSYYGYTF.